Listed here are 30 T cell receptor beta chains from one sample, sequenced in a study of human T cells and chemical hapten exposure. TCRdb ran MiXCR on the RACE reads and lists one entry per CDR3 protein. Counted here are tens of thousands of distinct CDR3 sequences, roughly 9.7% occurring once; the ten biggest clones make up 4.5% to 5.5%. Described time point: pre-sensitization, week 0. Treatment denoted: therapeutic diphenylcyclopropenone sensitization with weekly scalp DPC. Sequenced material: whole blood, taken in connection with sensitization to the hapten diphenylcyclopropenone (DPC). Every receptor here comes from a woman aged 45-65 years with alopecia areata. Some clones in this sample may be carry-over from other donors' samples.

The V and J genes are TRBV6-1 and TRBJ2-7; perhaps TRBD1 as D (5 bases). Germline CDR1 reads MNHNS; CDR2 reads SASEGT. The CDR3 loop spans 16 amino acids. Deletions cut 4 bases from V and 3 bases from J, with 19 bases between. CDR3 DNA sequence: TGTGCCAGCAGTGTGAGGACACCCGCCCTGAGCTACGAGCAGTACTTC. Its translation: CASSVRTPALSYEQYF.

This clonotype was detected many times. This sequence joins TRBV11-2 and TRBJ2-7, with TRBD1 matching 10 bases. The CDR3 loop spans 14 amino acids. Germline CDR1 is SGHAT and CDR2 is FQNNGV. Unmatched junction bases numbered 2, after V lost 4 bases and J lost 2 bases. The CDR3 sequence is CASSWTGGPYEQYF. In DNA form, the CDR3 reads TGTGCCAGCAGCTGGACAGGGGGGCCCTACGAGCAGTACTTC.

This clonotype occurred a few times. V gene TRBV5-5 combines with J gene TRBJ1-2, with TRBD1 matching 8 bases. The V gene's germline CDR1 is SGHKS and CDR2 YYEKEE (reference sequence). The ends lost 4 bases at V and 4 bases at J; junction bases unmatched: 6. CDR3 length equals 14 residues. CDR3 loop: CASSMTQGAYGYTF. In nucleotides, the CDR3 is TGTGCCAGCAGCATGACGCAGGGGGCCTATGGCTACACCTTC.

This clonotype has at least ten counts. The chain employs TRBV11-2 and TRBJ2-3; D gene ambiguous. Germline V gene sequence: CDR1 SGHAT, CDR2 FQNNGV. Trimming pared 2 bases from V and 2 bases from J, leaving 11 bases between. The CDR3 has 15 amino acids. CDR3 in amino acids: CASSLRVANTDTQYF. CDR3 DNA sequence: TGTGCCAGCAGCTTAAGGGTGGCGAACACAGATACGCAGTATTTT.

This CDR3 reads CSARQTGTGGDTGELFF. CDR3 in DNA: TGCAGTGCTAGACAGACCGGGACAGGGGGGGACACCGGGGAGCTGTTTTTT. The chain joins TRBV20-1 to TRBJ2-2; 11 bases line up with TRBD1. CDR3 size: 17 residues. The junction had 8 bases not matched to a gene; V was cut back by 2 bases and J by 3 bases. Germline lookup yields CDR1 DFQATT and CDR2 SNEGSKA (reference sequence).

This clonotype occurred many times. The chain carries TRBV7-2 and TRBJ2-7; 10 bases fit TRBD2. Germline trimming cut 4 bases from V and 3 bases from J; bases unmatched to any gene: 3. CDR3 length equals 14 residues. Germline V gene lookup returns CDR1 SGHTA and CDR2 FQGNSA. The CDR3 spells CASSSQRGGYEQYF. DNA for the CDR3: TGTGCCAGCAGCTCTCAGCGGGGGGGCTACGAGCAGTACTTC.

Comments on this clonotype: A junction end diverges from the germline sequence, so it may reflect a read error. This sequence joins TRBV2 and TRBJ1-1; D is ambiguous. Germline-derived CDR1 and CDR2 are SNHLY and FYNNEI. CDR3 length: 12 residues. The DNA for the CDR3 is TGTGCCGGCAGGAACCGGGACACTGAAGCTTTCTTT. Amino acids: CAGRNRDTEAFF.

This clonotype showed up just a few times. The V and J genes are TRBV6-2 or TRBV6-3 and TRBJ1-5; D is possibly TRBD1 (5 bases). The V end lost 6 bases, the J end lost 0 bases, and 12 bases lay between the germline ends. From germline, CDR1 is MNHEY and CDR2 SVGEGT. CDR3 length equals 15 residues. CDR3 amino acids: CASSLAGGSNQPQHF. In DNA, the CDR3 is TGTGCCAGCAGCCTGGCGGGGGGTAGCAATCAGCCCCAGCATTTT.

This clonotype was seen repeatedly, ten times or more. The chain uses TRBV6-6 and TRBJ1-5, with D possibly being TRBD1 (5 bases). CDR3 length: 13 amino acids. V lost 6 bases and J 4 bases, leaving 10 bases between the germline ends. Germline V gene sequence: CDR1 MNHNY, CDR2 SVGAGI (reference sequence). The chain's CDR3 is CASSFDRNQPQHF. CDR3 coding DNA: TGTGCCAGCAGCTTCGACAGAAATCAGCCCCAGCATTTT.

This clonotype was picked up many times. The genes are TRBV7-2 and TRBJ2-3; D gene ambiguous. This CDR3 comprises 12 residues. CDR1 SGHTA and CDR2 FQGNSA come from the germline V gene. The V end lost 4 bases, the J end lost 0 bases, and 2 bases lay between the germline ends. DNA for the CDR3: TGTGCCAGCAGCTACAGCACAGATACGCAGTATTTT. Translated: CASSYSTDTQYF.

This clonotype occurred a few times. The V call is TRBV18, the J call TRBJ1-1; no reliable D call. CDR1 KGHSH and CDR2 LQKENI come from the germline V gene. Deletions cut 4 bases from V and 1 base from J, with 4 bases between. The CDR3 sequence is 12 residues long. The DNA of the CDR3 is TGTGCCAGCTCACGGGGGAACACTGAAGCTTTCTTT. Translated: CASSRGNTEAFF.

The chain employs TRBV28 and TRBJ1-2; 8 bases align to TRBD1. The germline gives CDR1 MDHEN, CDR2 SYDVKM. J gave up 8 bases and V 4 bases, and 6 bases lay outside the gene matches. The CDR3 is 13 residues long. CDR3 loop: CASSSFDRGGYTF. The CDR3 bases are TGTGCCAGCAGTTCTTTTGACAGGGGCGGCTACACCTTC.

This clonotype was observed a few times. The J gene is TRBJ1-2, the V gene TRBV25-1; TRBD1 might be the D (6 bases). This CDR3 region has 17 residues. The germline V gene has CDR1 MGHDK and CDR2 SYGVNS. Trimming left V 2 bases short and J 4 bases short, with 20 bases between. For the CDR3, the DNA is TGTGCCAGCAGTGAAAGGACAGACCGAAGCCCCCTCTATGGCTACACCTTC. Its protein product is CASSERTDRSPLYGYTF.

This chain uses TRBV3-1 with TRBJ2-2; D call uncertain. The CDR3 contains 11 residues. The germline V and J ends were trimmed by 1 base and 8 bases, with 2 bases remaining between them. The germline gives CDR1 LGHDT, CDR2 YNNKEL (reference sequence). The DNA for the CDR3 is TGTGCCAGCAGCCAAGTGGGGGAGCTGTTTTTT. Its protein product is CASSQVGELFF.

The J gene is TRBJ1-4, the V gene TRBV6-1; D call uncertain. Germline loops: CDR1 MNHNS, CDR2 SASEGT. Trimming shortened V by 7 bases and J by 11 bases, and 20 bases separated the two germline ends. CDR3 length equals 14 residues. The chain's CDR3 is CASISPGVMKKLFF. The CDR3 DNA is TGTGCCAGCATTAGTCCGGGAGTAATGAAGAAACTGTTTTTT.

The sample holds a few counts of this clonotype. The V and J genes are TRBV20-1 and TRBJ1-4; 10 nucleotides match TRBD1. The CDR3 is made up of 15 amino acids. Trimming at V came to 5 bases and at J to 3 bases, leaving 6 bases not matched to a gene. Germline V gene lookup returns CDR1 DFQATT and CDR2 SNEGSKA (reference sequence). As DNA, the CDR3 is TGCAGTGCTCCCGGGACAGGGGATGCTAATGAAAAACTGTTTTTT. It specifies CSAPGTGDANEKLFF.

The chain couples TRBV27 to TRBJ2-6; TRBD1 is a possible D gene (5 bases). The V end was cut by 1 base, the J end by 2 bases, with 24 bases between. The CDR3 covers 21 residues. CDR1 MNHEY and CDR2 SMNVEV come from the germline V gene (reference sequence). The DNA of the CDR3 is TGTGCCAGCAGTTTATTCGTCCGTCCAGGGTCGGCTTGGACTGGGGCCAACGTCCTGACTTTC. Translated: CASSLFVRPGSAWTGANVLTF.

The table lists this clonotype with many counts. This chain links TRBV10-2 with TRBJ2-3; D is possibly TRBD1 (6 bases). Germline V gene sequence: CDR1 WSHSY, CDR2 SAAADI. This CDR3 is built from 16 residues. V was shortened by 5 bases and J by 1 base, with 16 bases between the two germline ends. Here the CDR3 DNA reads TGCGCCAGCAGTAGAGACAGGAGCTTACGCACAGATACGCAGTATTTT. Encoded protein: CASSRDRSLRTDTQYF.

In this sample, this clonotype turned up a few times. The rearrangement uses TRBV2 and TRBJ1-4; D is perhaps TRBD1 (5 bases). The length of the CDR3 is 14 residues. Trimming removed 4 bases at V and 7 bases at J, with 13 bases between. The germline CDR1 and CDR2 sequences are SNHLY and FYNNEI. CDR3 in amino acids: CASSGDPGSEKLFF. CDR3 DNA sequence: TGTGCCAGCAGTGGGGACCCTGGGAGTGAAAAACTGTTTTTT.

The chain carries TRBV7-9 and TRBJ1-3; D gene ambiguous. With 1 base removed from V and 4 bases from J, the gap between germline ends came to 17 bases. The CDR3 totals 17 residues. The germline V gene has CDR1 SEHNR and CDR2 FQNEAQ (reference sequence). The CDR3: CASSLGPDWPRGNTIYF. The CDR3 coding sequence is TGTGCCAGCAGCTTAGGCCCCGACTGGCCACGAGGAAACACCATATATTTT.

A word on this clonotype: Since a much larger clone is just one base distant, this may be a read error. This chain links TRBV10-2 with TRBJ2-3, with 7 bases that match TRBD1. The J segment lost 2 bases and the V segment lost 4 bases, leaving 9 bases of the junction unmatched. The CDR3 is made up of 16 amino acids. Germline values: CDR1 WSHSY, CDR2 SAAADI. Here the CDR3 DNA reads TGCGCCAGCAGTGCCTTCGGGACAGCCTTCACAGATACGCAGTATTTT. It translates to CASSAFGTAFTDTQYF.

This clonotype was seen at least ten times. The CDR3 nucleotides are TGTGCCAGCAGCCTTGGACAGGGGTTAGATACGCAGTATTTT. Its translation: CASSLGQGLDTQYF. The chain recombines TRBV7-8 with TRBJ2-3, with TRBD1 identical over 9 bases. The CDR3 covers 14 residues. Germline V lookup: CDR1 SGHVS, CDR2 FQNEAQ. V was clipped by 5 bases and J by 5 bases; unmatched bases: 5.

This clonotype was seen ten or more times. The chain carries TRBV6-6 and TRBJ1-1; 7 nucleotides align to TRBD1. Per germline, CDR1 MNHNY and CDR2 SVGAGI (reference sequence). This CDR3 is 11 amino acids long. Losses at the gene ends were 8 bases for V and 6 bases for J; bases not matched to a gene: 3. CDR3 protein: CASYTGAEAFF. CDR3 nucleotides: TGTGCCAGCTATACAGGGGCTGAAGCTTTCTTT.

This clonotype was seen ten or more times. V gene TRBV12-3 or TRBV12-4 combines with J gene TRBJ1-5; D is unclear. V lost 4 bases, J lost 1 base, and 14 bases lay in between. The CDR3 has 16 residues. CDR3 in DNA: TGTGCCAGCAGTTCTAGGGTGAGAGTAAGCAATCAGCCCCAGCATTTT. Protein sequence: CASSSRVRVSNQPQHF.

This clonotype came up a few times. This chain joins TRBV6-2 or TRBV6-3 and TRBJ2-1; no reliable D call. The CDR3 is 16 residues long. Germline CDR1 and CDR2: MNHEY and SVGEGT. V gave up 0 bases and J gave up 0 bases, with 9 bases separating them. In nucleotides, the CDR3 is TGTGCCAGCAGTTACTCGGGCAGGAGCTCCTACAATGAGCAGTTCTTC. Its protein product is CASSYSGRSSYNEQFF.

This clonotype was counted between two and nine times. CDR3 sequence reads: CASSQDRRTETNYGYTF. CDR3 DNA: TGCGCCAGCAGCCAAGATAGGAGGACAGAAACCAACTATGGCTACACCTTC. The V gene is TRBV4-1, the J gene TRBJ1-2; possibly TRBD1 for D (6 bases). V lost 0 bases, J lost 2 bases, and 16 bases lay in between. The length of the CDR3 is 17 residues. The germline gives CDR1 MGHRA, CDR2 YSYEKL.

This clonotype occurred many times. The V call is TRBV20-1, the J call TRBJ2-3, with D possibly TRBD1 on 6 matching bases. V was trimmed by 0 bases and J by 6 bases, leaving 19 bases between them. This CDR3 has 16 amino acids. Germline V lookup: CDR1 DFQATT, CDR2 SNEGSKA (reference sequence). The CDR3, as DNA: TGCAGTGCTAGAGATCGGGGACACGGTCGTAGGGATACGCAGTATTTT. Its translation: CSARDRGHGRRDTQYF.

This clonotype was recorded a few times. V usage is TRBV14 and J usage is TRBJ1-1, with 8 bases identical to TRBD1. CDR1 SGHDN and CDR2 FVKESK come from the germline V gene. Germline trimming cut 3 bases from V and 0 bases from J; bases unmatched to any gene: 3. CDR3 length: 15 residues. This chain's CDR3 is CASSHTGGLNTEAFF. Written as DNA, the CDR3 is TGTGCCAGCAGCCACACAGGGGGGTTGAACACTGAAGCTTTCTTT.

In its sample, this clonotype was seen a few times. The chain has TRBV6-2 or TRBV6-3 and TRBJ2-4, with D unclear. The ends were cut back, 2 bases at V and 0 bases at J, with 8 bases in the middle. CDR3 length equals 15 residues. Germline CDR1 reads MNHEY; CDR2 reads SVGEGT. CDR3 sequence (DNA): TGTGCCAGCAGTTACGGGCAGATAGCCAAAAACATTCAGTACTTC. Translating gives CASSYGQIAKNIQYF.

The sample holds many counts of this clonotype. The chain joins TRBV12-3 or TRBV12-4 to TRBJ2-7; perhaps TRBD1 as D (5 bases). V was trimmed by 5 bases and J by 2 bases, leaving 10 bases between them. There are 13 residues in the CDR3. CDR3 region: CASSTGRPYEQYF. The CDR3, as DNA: TGTGCCAGCAGTACAGGTCGACCCTACGAGCAGTACTTC.